The clone carrying this T cell receptor (beta chain) came up once. This CDR3 has 14 amino acids. CDR1 and CDR2 (germline): MDHEN, SYDVKM. Trimming removed 3 bases at V and 1 base at J, with 9 bases between. The source of the sample is a study of blood T cell repertoires in COVID-19. Assay: immunoSEQ multiplex PCR; the TCRdb copy retains only in-frame clones and omits some. The sample includes roughly 150,000 clones, 85% to 90% of them seen just once. Sequencing was done on a sample of peripheral blood. This receptor was taken from an elderly man with acute or convalescent COVID-19. This chain joins TRBV28 and TRBJ2-5, with a tentative D call TRBD1 (6 bases). The CDR3 DNA sequence: TGTGCCAGCAGTTTTATCAGGGGCCAAGAGACCCAGTACTTC. This codes for CASSFIRGQETQYF.